The next 3 T cell receptor beta chains were all read from a single sample in a study of sequential checkpoint blockade in melanoma. Documented treatment: randomized to nivolumab then ipilimumab (arm A) or the reverse (arm B). The data were produced by immunoSEQ multiplex PCR, yet TCRdb's version contains in-frame clones alone and is incomplete. Here the sample spans tens of thousands of clones, over 30% being singletons. The specimen comprised tumor tissue (inferred from file names), sampled from a patient given nivolumab and ipilimumab in sequence. Every receptor here comes from a human donor with melanoma.

This clone has a count of ten or more. The rearrangement joins TRBV11-3 to TRBJ2-3; 8 nucleotides align to TRBD2. The CDR3 runs 16 residues. Looked up from germline, CDR1 is SGHNT and CDR2 is YENEEA. V lost 5 bases, J lost 0 bases, and 7 bases stayed unmatched. CDR3 in amino acids: CASSLLAAISTDTQYF. In nucleotides, the CDR3 is TGTGCCAGCAGCCTACTAGCGGCGATCAGCACAGATACGCAGTATTTT. The full variable domain, in which reference TRBV11-3 and TRBJ2-3 provide the parts outside the CDR3, is EAGVVQSPRYKIIEKKQPVAFWCNPISGHNTLYWYLQNLGQGPELLIRYENEEAVDDSQLPKDRFSAERLKGVDSTLKIQPAELGDSAVYLCASSLLAAISTDTQYFGPGTRLTVL.

This clone was picked up a small number of times. The rearrangement links TRBV6-8 to TRBJ2-7; no clear D gene. Between the trimmed V and J ends, which lost 5 bases and 1 base, there was a span of 9 bases. Germline V lookup: CDR1 MNHGY, CDR2 SAAAGT. The CDR3 has 13 amino acids. The CDR3 sequence is CASSLIGSYEQYF. CDR3 DNA sequence: TGTGCCAGCAGTCTTATTGGGTCCTACGAGCAGTACTTC.

This clone appeared a few times. Its ends do not fully match the called genes, so a read error is possible. This chain uses TRBV6-8 with TRBJ2-5; 8 bases align to TRBD2. This CDR3 is 15 amino acids long. Germline CDR1 MNHGY, CDR2 SAAAGT. CDR3 bases: TGTGCCATCAGTGCATCGGGGGGGCGTCTGGAGACCCAGTACTTC. It codes for CAISASGGRLETQYF.